A single sample gave rise to the 17 T cell receptor beta chains below, sequenced in a study of blood T cell repertoires in COVID-19. The protocol was immunoSEQ multiplex PCR, while the TCRdb copy is restricted to in-frame clones and leaves out a portion. The sample has 170,000 or so clones, 85% to 90% seen once; the top ten hold 2.5% to 3%. The sequenced material came from peripheral blood. These receptors originate from a man aged 35-49 years with active or convalescent COVID-19.

This clone appeared once. The chain uses TRBV6-5 and TRBJ2-7; possibly TRBD2 for D (6 bases). There are 15 residues in the CDR3. V shed 2 bases and J shed 2 bases, with 13 bases lying between them. Germline-derived CDR1 and CDR2 are MNHEY and SVGAGI. This CDR3 reads CASSYAGTGTYEQYF. The CDR3 nucleotides are TGTGCCAGCAGTTACGCGGGGACTGGTACCTACGAGCAGTACTTC.

Comment on this clone: The same CDR3 arises from other DNA sequences in this sample as well. The chain couples TRBV9 to TRBJ2-7, with a weak D call TRBD1 (5 bases). The CDR3 has 15 residues. V shed 0 bases and J shed 0 bases, with 10 bases lying between them. CDR1 SGDLS and CDR2 YYNGEE come from the germline V gene. The CDR3 nucleotides are TGTGCCAGCAGCGTAGGATGGCAGGGCTCCTACGAGCAGTACTTC. Translating it yields CASSVGWQGSYEQYF.

V usage is TRBV11-1 and J usage is TRBJ2-3, with D perhaps matching TRBD1 (5 bases). The V and J ends lost 5 bases and 5 bases respectively, with 17 bases between them. Germline-derived CDR1 and CDR2 are SGHAT and FQDESV (reference sequence). This CDR3 spans 15 amino acids. The CDR3 nucleotides read TGTGCCAGCAGCGGGGCCTTATTCTTGGGAGATACGCAGTATTTT. This gives the protein CASSGALFLGDTQYF.

This rearrangement joins TRBV5-6 to TRBJ2-4; D is possibly TRBD1 (6 bases). The CDR3 spans 16 residues. Germline CDR1 reads SGHDT; CDR2 reads YYEEEE. Trimming left V 1 base short and J 1 base short, with 12 bases between. This CDR3 reads CASSLPGTPAKNIQYF. Written as DNA, the CDR3 is TGTGCCAGCAGCTTGCCCGGGACACCCGCCAAAAACATTCAGTACTTC.

The V call is TRBV19, the J call TRBJ1-4, with D hard to call. Germline CDR1 is LNHDA and CDR2 is SQIVND (reference sequence). Trimming pared 5 bases from V and 4 bases from J, leaving 11 bases between. The CDR3 consists of 14 residues. The DNA of the CDR3 is TGTGCCAGTAGTCCCACAGAAAATAATGAAAAACTGTTTTTT. It is translated as CASSPTENNEKLFF.

The chain combines TRBV3-1 (or the pseudogene TRBV3-2) with TRBJ2-5; 12 bases are shared with TRBD2. The CDR3 has 22 amino acids. Germline V lookup: CDR1 LGHDT, CDR2 YNNKEL (reference sequence). With 4 bases clipped from V and 1 base from J, the junction kept 22 bases outside the gene matches. CDR3 in amino acids: CASSPSLAGGNGVIWPQETQYF. The CDR3 nucleotides are TGTGCCAGCAGCCCTTCACTAGCGGGGGGCAACGGGGTGATCTGGCCCCAAGAGACCCAGTACTTC.

The J gene is TRBJ2-5, the V gene TRBV6-2 or TRBV6-3; D is ambiguous. V lost 0 bases, J lost 0 bases, and 5 bases lay in between. CDR1 is MNHEY, CDR2 SVGEGT, per germline. CDR3 length: 14 residues. The CDR3 region is CASSYSDYQETQYF. CDR3 coding DNA: TGTGCCAGCAGTTACTCAGACTACCAAGAGACCCAGTACTTC.

The rearrangement links TRBV6-5 to TRBJ1-4, with 7 bases aligning to TRBD1. The J segment lost 8 bases and the V segment lost 7 bases, leaving 7 bases of the junction unmatched. The CDR3 totals 13 residues. CDR1 and CDR2 (germline): MNHEY, SVGAGI. The CDR3 DNA reads as TGTGCCAGCACCTGGACAGGCCGGGAAAAACTGTTTTTT. Translation gives CASTWTGREKLFF.

This chain uses TRBV28 with TRBJ2-1; D might be TRBD1 (6 bases). The CDR3 runs to 18 residues. Looked up from germline, CDR1 is MDHEN and CDR2 is SYDVKM. The V end lost 2 bases, the J end lost 0 bases, and 17 bases lay between the germline ends. The CDR3 reads CASSLRGVRGYSYNEQFF. As DNA, the CDR3 is TGTGCCAGCAGTTTAAGGGGTGTAAGGGGGTACTCCTACAATGAGCAGTTCTTC.

The J gene is TRBJ1-3, the V gene TRBV7-9; D uncertain. CDR3 length equals 17 residues. The V gene's germline CDR1 is SEHNR and CDR2 FQNEAQ (reference sequence). Deletions cut 2 bases from V and 0 bases from J, with 14 bases between. The chain's CDR3 is CASSLSVGASSGNTIYF. DNA of the CDR3: TGTGCCAGCAGCTTAAGTGTCGGAGCCTCCTCTGGAAACACCATATATTTT.

The chain has TRBV6-1 and TRBJ2-7; D is possibly TRBD1 (5 bases). V was cut by 3 bases and J by 0 bases, with 9 bases left in between. This CDR3 is built from 14 residues. CDR1 and CDR2 (germline): MNHNS, SASEGT. The CDR3 bases are TGTGCCAGCAGTGACCTGGACAACTCCTACGAGCAGTACTTC. Its translation is CASSDLDNSYEQYF.

A word on this clone: Other DNA sequences in the sample encode the same CDR3. The chain uses TRBV6-2 or TRBV6-3 and TRBJ2-5; no firm D call. CDR3 size: 15 residues. Germline-derived CDR1 and CDR2 are MNHEY and SVGEGT. Trimming shortened V by 0 bases and J by 1 base, and 9 bases separated the two germline ends. This chain's CDR3 is CASSYSIGGQETQYF. The CDR3 nucleotides are TGTGCCAGCAGTTACTCGATCGGCGGCCAAGAGACCCAGTACTTC.

J is TRBJ2-7 and V is TRBV19; 11 positions match TRBD2. Looked up from germline, CDR1 is LNHDA and CDR2 is SQIVND (reference sequence). With V trimmed by 5 bases and J by 0 bases, 3 bases remained unmatched. The CDR3 runs to 15 residues. CDR3 DNA sequence: TGTGCCAGTAGTCCCGGACTAGCGGGCTCCTACGAGCAGTACTTC. This encodes CASSPGLAGSYEQYF.

The CDR3 loop reads CASRPPGQAYEQYF. CDR3 nucleotide sequence: TGTGCCAGCAGGCCCCCGGGACAGGCCTACGAGCAGTACTTC. The genes are TRBV27 and TRBJ2-7; TRBD1 agrees at 8 bases. This CDR3 region has 14 residues. Trimming removed 6 bases from V and 2 bases from J; junction bases left unmatched: 6. Germline assignment: CDR1 MNHEY and CDR2 SMNVEV (reference sequence).

The chain employs TRBV18 and TRBJ1-2, with 7 bases that match TRBD1. The CDR3 extends over 16 amino acids. From germline, CDR1 is KGHSH and CDR2 LQKENI. V shed 2 bases and J 8 bases; nucleotides not matched to a gene: 14. CDR3 sequence: CASSPTANSGTAGYTF. The CDR3 DNA reads as TGTGCCAGCTCACCAACCGCAAATTCCGGGACAGCCGGCTACACCTTC.

The chain has TRBV5-1 and TRBJ2-2; possible D gene TRBD1, 5 bases. The CDR3 covers 15 residues. Germline loops: CDR1 SGHRS, CDR2 YFSETQ. V was pared by 4 bases and J by 0 bases, with 10 bases between. The CDR3, as DNA: TGCGCCAGCAGCGCCGGACACTCGAACACCGGGGAGCTGTTTTTT. Translated: CASSAGHSNTGELFF.

The gene calls are TRBV28 and TRBJ2-3; 11 positions agree with TRBD2. The V and J ends lost 8 bases and 3 bases, in that order; junction bases with no gene match: 1. There are 13 residues in the CDR3. Germline V lookup: CDR1 MDHEN, CDR2 SYDVKM. The CDR3 DNA follows: TGTGCCAGCCTAGCGGGGGGTACAGATACGCAGTATTTT. Protein sequence: CASLAGGTDTQYF.